One and the same sample provided the 28 T cell receptor beta chains below, sequenced in a study of cytomegalovirus exposure and HLA in healthy donors. PCR primers comprised 60 Vbeta and 13 Jbeta primers. The table came from immunoSEQ multiplex PCR; TCRdb's copy has only in-frame clones and leaves some out. In total, the table holds under 150,000 clones. Sample: PBMCs. These receptor sequences come from a man aged 35-49 years in good health and CMV-seronegative.

A word on this clone: The junction departs from germline at one end; a sequencing error may be responsible. V and J are TRBV7-2 and TRBJ2-3; 11 bases are a match to TRBD2. This CDR3 contains 16 residues. The germline CDR1 and CDR2 sequences are SGHTA and FQGNSA. The CDR3 region has the DNA TGTGCCAGCAGATTAGCGGGGGGGCCGGTGGGAGATACGCAGTATTTT. Its protein product is CASRLAGGPVGDTQYF.

The V and J genes are TRBV5-6 and TRBJ2-7; D is perhaps TRBD1 (5 bases). This CDR3 is built from 12 residues. The germline CDR1 and CDR2 sequences are SGHDT and YYEEEE. The V end was cut by 6 bases, the J end by 4 bases, with 11 bases between. The CDR3, as DNA: TGTGCCAGCACCAAGGACATTTACGAGCAGTACTTC. Its translation: CASTKDIYEQYF.

The chain links TRBV5-5 to TRBJ2-7; D possibly corresponds to TRBD2 (6 bases). CDR1 and CDR2 (germline): SGHKS, YYEKEE (reference sequence). The CDR3 sequence is 15 residues long. Between the trimmed V and J ends, which lost 4 bases and 2 bases, there was a span of 16 bases. The DNA for the CDR3 is TGTGCCAGCAGCCCTTGGGGAGGAGACCCCTACGAGCAGTACTTC. Amino acids: CASSPWGGDPYEQYF.

The CDR3 is CASSSPGQGMIYGYTF. The CDR3 DNA reads TGTGCCAGCAGTTCCCCGGGACAGGGGATGATCTATGGCTACACCTTC. The rearrangement uses TRBV28 and TRBJ1-2; 10 bases agree with TRBD1. The germline V gene has CDR1 MDHEN and CDR2 SYDVKM. Germline trimming cut 4 bases from V and 4 bases from J; bases unmatched to any gene: 9. The CDR3 totals 16 residues.

This rearrangement joins TRBV5-1 to TRBJ2-3; TRBD2 might be the D (6 bases). Trimming removed 3 bases at V and 4 bases at J, with 9 bases between. Germline-derived CDR1 and CDR2 are SGHRS and YFSETQ. The CDR3 contains 13 residues. The CDR3 nucleotides are TGCGCCAGCAGCTCTGCTAGCGCAGATACGCAGTATTTT. Its protein product is CASSSASADTQYF.

The chain employs TRBV27 and TRBJ1-6, with a possible D match to TRBD1 (6 bases). V lost 2 bases and J 5 bases, leaving 10 bases between the germline ends. CDR1 is MNHEY and CDR2 is SMNVEV in the germline V gene (reference sequence). The CDR3 totals 15 residues. The CDR3 spells CASSLQGIDNSPLHF. In DNA form, the CDR3 reads TGTGCCAGCAGTTTACAGGGGATAGATAATTCACCCCTCCACTTT.

In DNA form, the CDR3 reads TGTGCCAGCAGCTTCTCTAGCGGGGGCACAGATACGCAGTATTTT. Translating gives CASSFSSGGTDTQYF. V and J are TRBV7-2 and TRBJ2-3; 9 nucleotides line up with TRBD2. This CDR3 is 15 amino acids long. The trim removed 3 bases at V and 1 base at J, leaving 2 bases unmatched. From germline, CDR1 is SGHTA and CDR2 FQGNSA.

The chain links TRBV6-5 to TRBJ1-2; 9 nucleotides match TRBD1. The V and J ends lost 4 bases and 13 bases, in that order; junction bases with no gene match: 10. The CDR3 is 13 residues long. Germline V gene lookup returns CDR1 MNHEY and CDR2 SVGAGI. CDR3 sequence: CASSSGQGRPVTF. CDR3 nucleotides: TGTGCCAGCAGTTCTGGACAGGGGAGGCCAGTCACCTTC.

The J gene is TRBJ2-2, the V gene TRBV7-2; TRBD2 agrees at 12 bases. The CDR3 is 17 amino acids. Germline assignment: CDR1 SGHTA and CDR2 FQGNSA. V shed 2 bases and J 5 bases; nucleotides not matched to a gene: 6. CDR3 protein: CASSLLAGGPRTGELFF. The CDR3 nucleotides are TGTGCCAGCAGCTTACTAGCGGGGGGGCCTCGTACCGGGGAGCTGTTTTTT.

This rearrangement joins TRBV13 to TRBJ2-3, with D tentatively TRBD1 (5 bases). CDR1 is PRHDT and CDR2 is FYEKMQ in the germline V gene (reference sequence). The length of the CDR3 is 13 residues. V lost 8 bases and J lost 2, with 11 bases in between. In DNA, the CDR3 is TGTGCCAGCTCCGAAGGGGCCACAGATACGCAGTATTTT. Amino acids: CASSEGATDTQYF. The whole variable domain, filled in from reference TRBV13 and TRBJ2-3, reads AAGVIQSPRHLIKEKRETATLKCYPIPRHDTVYWYQQGPGQDPQFLISFYEKMQSDKGSIPDRFSAQQFSDYHSELNMSSLELGDSALYFCASSEGATDTQYFGPGTRLTVL.

The chain uses TRBV27 and TRBJ1-1; no firm D call. CDR1 MNHEY and CDR2 SMNVEV come from the germline V gene (reference sequence). CDR3 length: 13 residues. Trimming took 6 bases from V and 6 from J, leaving 14 bases between them. CDR3 sequence: CASRRGLDAEAFF. DNA of the CDR3: TGTGCCAGCAGACGAGGTTTAGACGCTGAAGCTTTCTTT.

V is TRBV5-1 and J is TRBJ2-7; 7 bases map to TRBD2. The germline CDR1 and CDR2 sequences are SGHRS and YFSETQ. Trimming took 3 bases from V and 3 from J; bases not matched to a gene: 6. This CDR3 is 14 amino acids long. In nucleotides, the CDR3 is TGCGCCAGCAGCTCGAGCGGACTAGTCTACGAGCAGTACTTC. Protein: CASSSSGLVYEQYF.

The chain combines TRBV5-1 with TRBJ1-1; D is undetermined. Trimming cost V 7 bases and J 6 bases, with 16 bases left between them. The V gene's germline CDR1 is SGHRS and CDR2 YFSETQ. The CDR3 totals 13 residues. CDR3 in amino acids: CASRMGDNSEAFF. CDR3 nucleotide sequence: TGCGCCAGCCGCATGGGAGACAATTCTGAAGCTTTCTTT.

The V gene is TRBV27, the J gene TRBJ2-3; D unclear. Germline V gene sequence: CDR1 MNHEY, CDR2 SMNVEV (reference sequence). The CDR3 has 15 amino acids. The V end was cut by 5 bases, the J end by 0 bases, with 12 bases between. The DNA of the CDR3 is TGTGCCAGCAGTCCGCCAATACTTAGCACAGATACGCAGTATTTT. This sequence encodes CASSPPILSTDTQYF.

This sequence joins TRBV18 and TRBJ1-2; D is unresolved. Germline V gene data show CDR1 as KGHSH and CDR2 as LQKENI. Trimming left V 1 base short and J 7 bases short, with 10 bases between. The CDR3 sequence is 13 residues long. The CDR3: CASSPLGGPGYTF. DNA of the CDR3: TGTGCCAGCTCACCACTGGGAGGGCCTGGCTACACCTTC.

This chain connects TRBV11-2 to TRBJ2-1, with no clear D. This CDR3 spans 11 amino acids. The germline CDR1 and CDR2 sequences are SGHAT and FQNNGV. V gave up 2 bases and J gave up 9 bases, with 5 bases separating them. As DNA, the CDR3 is TGTGCCAGCAGCTTACTAGGTGAGCAGTTCTTC. Its protein product is CASSLLGEQFF.

V is TRBV6-4 and J is TRBJ1-6, with TRBD1 matching 7 bases. The CDR3 contains 15 residues. CDR1 MRHNA and CDR2 SNTAGT come from the germline V gene. J gave up 7 bases and V 6 bases, and 9 bases lay outside the gene matches. The CDR3 bases are TGTGCCAGCAGACTAGGGACAGTGGGGAATTCACCCCTCCACTTT. It encodes CASRLGTVGNSPLHF.

The rearrangement uses TRBV5-6 and TRBJ2-5; 7 bases fit TRBD2. The length of the CDR3 is 15 residues. Per the germline V gene, CDR1 is SGHDT and CDR2 is YYEEEE. The V segment lost 1 base and the J segment 5 bases; nucleotides outside the gene matches: 8. CDR3 bases: TGTGCCAGCAGCTTGTGGATTGCGGGGGAGGAGACCCAGTACTTC. This sequence encodes CASSLWIAGEETQYF.

The V call is TRBV5-1, the J call TRBJ1-5; no clear D. The CDR3 is made up of 13 amino acids. Trimming pared 4 bases from V and 1 base from J, leaving 6 bases between. CDR1 SGHRS and CDR2 YFSETQ come from the germline V gene. The chain's CDR3 is CASSDGSNQPQHF. CDR3 coding DNA: TGCGCCAGCAGCGACGGGAGCAATCAGCCCCAGCATTTT.

The chain carries TRBV7-9 and TRBJ2-5; D may be TRBD2 (6 bases). V lost 7 bases to trimming and J lost 3 bases, with 9 bases between them. This CDR3 region has 12 residues. The germline V gene has CDR1 SEHNR and CDR2 FQNEAQ (reference sequence). The CDR3, as DNA: TGTGCCAGCACCGGCGGGGAAGAGACCCAGTACTTC. It yields the protein CASTGGEETQYF.

The V gene is TRBV2, the J gene TRBJ2-3; TRBD2 is a possible D gene (6 bases). CDR3 length: 14 amino acids. Germline V CDR1 and CDR2: SNHLY, FYNNEI. V was trimmed by 2 bases and J by 8 bases, leaving 14 bases between them. The CDR3 loop is CASSERRGRVTQYF. CDR3 DNA: TGTGCCAGCAGTGAAAGGCGGGGAAGGGTTACGCAGTATTTT.

The CDR3 nucleotides read TGTGCCAGCAGCTGGGGACATCTGAACACTGAAGCTTTCTTT. The encoded protein is CASSWGHLNTEAFF. The V gene is TRBV11-3, the J gene TRBJ1-1; D might be TRBD1 (6 bases). Trimming stripped 4 bases from V and 0 bases from J, with 9 bases between. The CDR3 has 14 residues. Germline CDR1 is SGHNT and CDR2 is YENEEA.

The chain is built from TRBV7-2 and TRBJ1-2, with D hard to call. V lost 6 bases, J lost 6 bases, and 5 bases lay in between. The CDR3 length is 10 residues. The germline gives CDR1 SGHTA, CDR2 FQGNSA. The CDR3 spells CASSRNGYTF. CDR3 coding DNA: TGTGCCAGCAGTCGTAATGGCTACACCTTC.

The chain is built from TRBV29-1 and TRBJ2-7; 7 positions match TRBD2. Germline V gene data show CDR1 as SQVTM and CDR2 as ANQGSEA. The CDR3 is 13 residues long. The V gene end was trimmed by 4 bases and the J gene end by 2 bases; junction bases not matched to a gene: 5. Here the CDR3 reads CSVVTSATYEQYF. The CDR3, as DNA: TGCAGCGTTGTAACTAGCGCTACCTACGAGCAGTACTTC.

The J gene is TRBJ2-3, the V gene TRBV27, with a tentative D call TRBD2 (6 bases). The V and J ends lost 5 bases and 6 bases respectively, with 15 bases between them. The CDR3 totals 14 residues. Germline-derived CDR1 and CDR2 are MNHEY and SMNVEV (reference sequence). Here the CDR3 DNA reads TGTGCCAGCAGTCCGCCGGTGGACTACGATACGCAGTATTTT. This gives the protein CASSPPVDYDTQYF.

This chain connects TRBV9 to TRBJ1-6; D not certain. This CDR3 comprises 13 residues. V was trimmed by 0 bases and J by 9 bases, leaving 7 bases between them. Germline V CDR1 and CDR2: SGDLS, YYNGEE. CDR3 sequence reads: CASSVGELSPLHF. The CDR3 DNA follows: TGTGCCAGCAGCGTAGGAGAGCTTTCACCCCTCCACTTT.

The chain links TRBV2 to TRBJ1-2, with D perhaps matching TRBD1 (5 bases). Germline CDR1 SNHLY, CDR2 FYNNEI. The CDR3 is made up of 16 amino acids. The germline V and J ends were trimmed by 2 bases and 8 bases, with 21 bases remaining between them. CDR3: CASSERNRSPRQGYTF. Written as DNA, the CDR3 is TGTGCCAGCAGTGAAAGGAATAGGTCTCCACGACAGGGCTACACCTTC.

The genes are TRBV19 and TRBJ1-5; unclear D gene. There are 14 residues in the CDR3. In germline, CDR1 is LNHDA, CDR2 SQIVND (reference sequence). The V and J ends lost 2 bases and 0 bases respectively, with 5 bases between them. For the CDR3, the DNA is TGTGCCAGTAGTATAACTGGTAGCAATCAGCCCCAGCATTTT. As protein: CASSITGSNQPQHF.